This T cell receptor (beta chain) stems from a study of blood T cell repertoires in COVID-19. The table came from immunoSEQ multiplex PCR; TCRdb's copy has only in-frame clones and leaves some out. The sample carries 180,000 or so clones, approximately 88% recorded once. Germline CDR1 LGHNA, CDR2 YNFKEQ. The length of the CDR3 is 16 residues. V lost 1 base to trimming and J lost 2 bases, with 14 bases between them. Sequencing used PBMCs or T cells enriched from blood (not recorded which). This TCR was sampled from a woman aged 55-75 years who had recovered from COVID-19. The chain links TRBV4-2 to TRBJ2-5, with D possibly TRBD2 on 6 matching bases. The CDR3 is CASSQGSSATQETQYF. The CDR3 coding sequence is TGTGCCAGCAGCCAAGGTTCTAGCGCAACTCAAGAGACCCAGTACTTC.